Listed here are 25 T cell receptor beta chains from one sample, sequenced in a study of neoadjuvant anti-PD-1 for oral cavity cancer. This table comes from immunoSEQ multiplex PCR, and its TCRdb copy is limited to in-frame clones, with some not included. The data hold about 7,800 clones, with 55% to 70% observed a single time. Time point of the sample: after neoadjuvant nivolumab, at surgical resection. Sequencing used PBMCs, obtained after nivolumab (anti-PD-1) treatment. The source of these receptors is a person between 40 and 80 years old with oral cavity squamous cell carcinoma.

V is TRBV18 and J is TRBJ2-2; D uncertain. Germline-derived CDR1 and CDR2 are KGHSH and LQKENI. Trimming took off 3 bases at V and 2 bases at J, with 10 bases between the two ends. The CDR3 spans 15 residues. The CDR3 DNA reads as TGTGCCAGCTCACCTTCTAACCTTAACACCGGGGAGCTGTTTTTT. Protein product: CASSPSNLNTGELFF. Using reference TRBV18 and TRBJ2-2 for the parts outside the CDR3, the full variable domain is NAGVMQNPRHLVRRRGQEARLRCSPMKGHSHVYWYRQLPEEGLKFMVYLQKENIIDESGMPKERFSAEFPKEGPSILRIQQVVRGDSAAYFCASSPSNLNTGELFFGEGSRLTVL.

The CDR3 loop is CASSAAGVQETQYF. In DNA form, the CDR3 reads TGTGCCAGCAGTGCGGCAGGGGTTCAGGAGACCCAGTACTTC. The chain joins TRBV5-4 to TRBJ2-5; a weak D match, TRBD1 (6 bases). Germline CDR1 reads SGHNT; CDR2 reads YYREEE (reference sequence). The CDR3 totals 14 residues. The germline V and J ends were trimmed by 5 bases and 5 bases, with 16 bases remaining between them.

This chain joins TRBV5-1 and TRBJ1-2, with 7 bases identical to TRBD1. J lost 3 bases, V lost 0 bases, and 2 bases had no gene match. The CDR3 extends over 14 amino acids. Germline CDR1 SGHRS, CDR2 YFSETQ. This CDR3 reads CASSLDGTDYGYTF. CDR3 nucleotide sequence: TGCGCCAGCAGCTTGGATGGGACAGACTATGGCTACACCTTC.

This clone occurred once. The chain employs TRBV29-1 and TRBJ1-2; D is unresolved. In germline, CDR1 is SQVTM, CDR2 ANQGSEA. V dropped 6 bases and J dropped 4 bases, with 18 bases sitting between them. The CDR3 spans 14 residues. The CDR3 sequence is CSVENPGHPYGYTF. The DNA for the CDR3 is TGCAGCGTCGAAAATCCGGGCCATCCCTATGGCTACACCTTC.

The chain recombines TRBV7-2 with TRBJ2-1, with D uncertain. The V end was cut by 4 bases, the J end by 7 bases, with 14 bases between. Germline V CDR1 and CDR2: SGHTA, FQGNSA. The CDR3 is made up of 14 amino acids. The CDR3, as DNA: TGTGCCAGCAGCTCCAGAAACGGCGGAAATGAGCAGTTCTTC. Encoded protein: CASSSRNGGNEQFF. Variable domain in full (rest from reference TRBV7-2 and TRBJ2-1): GAGVSQSPSNKVTEKGKDVELRCDPISGHTALYWYRQSLGQGLEFLIYFQGNSAPDKSGLPSDRFSAERTGGSVSTLTIQRTQQEDSAVYLCASSSRNGGNEQFFGPGTRLTVL.

CDR3 in DNA: TGTGCCATCAGTGAGACCACTAACAGGGGCGCGAACACCGGGGAGCTGTTTTTT. Translation: CAISETTNRGANTGELFF. V is TRBV10-3 and J is TRBJ2-2; TRBD1 aligns across 7 bases. Germline CDR1 reads ENHRY; CDR2 reads SYGVKD. This CDR3 has 18 residues. V lost 2 bases, J lost 0 bases, and 9 bases stayed unmatched.

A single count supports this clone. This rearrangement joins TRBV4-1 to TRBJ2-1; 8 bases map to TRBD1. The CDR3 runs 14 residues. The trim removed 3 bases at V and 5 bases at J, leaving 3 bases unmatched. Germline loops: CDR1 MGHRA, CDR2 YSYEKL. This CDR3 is CASSHRTGNNEQFF. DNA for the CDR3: TGCGCCAGCAGCCACCGGACAGGGAACAATGAGCAGTTCTTC.

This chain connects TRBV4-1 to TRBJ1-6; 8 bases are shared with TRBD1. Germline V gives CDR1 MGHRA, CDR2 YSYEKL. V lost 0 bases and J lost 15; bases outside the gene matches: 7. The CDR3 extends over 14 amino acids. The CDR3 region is CASSQEAGGSFLHF. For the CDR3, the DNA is TGCGCCAGCAGCCAAGAGGCAGGGGGCTCTTTCCTCCACTTT.

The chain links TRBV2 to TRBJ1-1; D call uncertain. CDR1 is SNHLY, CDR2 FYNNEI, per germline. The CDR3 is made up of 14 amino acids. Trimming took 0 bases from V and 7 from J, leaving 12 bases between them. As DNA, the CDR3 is TGTGCCAGCAGTGAAGCGCGGGAGTTGGTTGAAGCTTTCTTT. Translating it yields CASSEARELVEAFF.

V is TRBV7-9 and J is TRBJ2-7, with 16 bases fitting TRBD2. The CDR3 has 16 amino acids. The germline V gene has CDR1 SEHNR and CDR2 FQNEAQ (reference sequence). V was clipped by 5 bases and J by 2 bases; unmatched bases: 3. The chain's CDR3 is CASSAGTSGGAYEQYF. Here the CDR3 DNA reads TGTGCCAGCAGCGCCGGGACTAGCGGGGGGGCCTACGAGCAGTACTTC.

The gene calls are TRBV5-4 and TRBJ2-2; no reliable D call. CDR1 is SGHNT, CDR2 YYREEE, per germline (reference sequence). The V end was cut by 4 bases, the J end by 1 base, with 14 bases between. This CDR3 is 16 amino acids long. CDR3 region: CASSPHGLENTGELFF. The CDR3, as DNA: TGTGCCAGCAGCCCCCACGGGCTAGAGAACACCGGGGAGCTGTTTTTT.

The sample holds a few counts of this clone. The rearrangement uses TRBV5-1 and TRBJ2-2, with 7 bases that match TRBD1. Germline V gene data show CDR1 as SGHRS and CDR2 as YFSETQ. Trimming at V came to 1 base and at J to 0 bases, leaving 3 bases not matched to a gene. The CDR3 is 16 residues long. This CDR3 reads CASSLWGQTNTGELFF. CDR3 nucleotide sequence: TGCGCCAGCAGCTTGTGGGGACAGACGAACACCGGGGAGCTGTTTTTT.

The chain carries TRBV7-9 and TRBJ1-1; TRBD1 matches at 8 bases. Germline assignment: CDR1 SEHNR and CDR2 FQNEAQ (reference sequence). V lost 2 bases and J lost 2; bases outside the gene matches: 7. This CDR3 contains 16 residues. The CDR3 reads CASSLSAGTGNTEAFF. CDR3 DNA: TGTGCCAGCAGCTTATCTGCGGGGACAGGTAACACTGAAGCTTTCTTT.

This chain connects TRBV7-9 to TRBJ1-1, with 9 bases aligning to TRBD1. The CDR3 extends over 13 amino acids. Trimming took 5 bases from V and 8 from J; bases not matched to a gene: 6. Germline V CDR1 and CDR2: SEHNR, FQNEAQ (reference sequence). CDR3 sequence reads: CASSGRDREEAFF. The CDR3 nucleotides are TGTGCCAGCAGCGGGCGGGACAGGGAGGAAGCTTTCTTT. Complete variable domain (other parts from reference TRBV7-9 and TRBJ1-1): DTGVSQNPRHKITKRGQNVTFRCDPISEHNRLYWYRQTLGQGPEFLTYFQNEAQLEKSRLLSDRFSAERPKGSFSTLEIQRTEQGDSAMYLCASSGRDREEAFFGQGTRLTVV.

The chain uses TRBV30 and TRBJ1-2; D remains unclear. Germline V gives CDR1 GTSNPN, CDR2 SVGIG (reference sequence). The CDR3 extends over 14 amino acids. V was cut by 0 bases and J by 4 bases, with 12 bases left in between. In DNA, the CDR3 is TGTGCCTGGAGTGTGAACGGCCCGGTCTATGGCTACACCTTC. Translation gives CAWSVNGPVYGYTF.

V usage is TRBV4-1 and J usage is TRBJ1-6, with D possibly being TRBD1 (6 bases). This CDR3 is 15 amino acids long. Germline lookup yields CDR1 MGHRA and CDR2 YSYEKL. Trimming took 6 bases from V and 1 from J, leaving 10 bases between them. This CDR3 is CASSPGVSYNSPLHF. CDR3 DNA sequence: TGCGCCAGCAGTCCAGGGGTTTCCTATAATTCACCCCTCCACTTT.

The CDR3 DNA sequence: TGTGCCTGGAGTCGGGACATAGGATACGAGCAGTACTTC. It specifies CAWSRDIGYEQYF. This chain links TRBV30 with TRBJ2-7, with D tentatively TRBD1 (6 bases). CDR3 size: 13 residues. Trimming shortened V by 2 bases and J by 4 bases, and 12 bases separated the two germline ends. Germline values: CDR1 GTSNPN, CDR2 SVGIG (reference sequence).

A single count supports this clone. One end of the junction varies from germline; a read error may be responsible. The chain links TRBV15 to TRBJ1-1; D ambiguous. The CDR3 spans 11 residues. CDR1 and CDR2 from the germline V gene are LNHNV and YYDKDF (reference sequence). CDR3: CATSRATRITF. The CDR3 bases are TGTGCCACCAGCAGAGCGACGCGGATAACTTTT. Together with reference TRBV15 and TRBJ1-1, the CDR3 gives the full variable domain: DAMVIQNPRYQVTQFGKPVTLSCSQTLNHNVMYWYQQKSSQAPKLLFHYYDKDFNNEADTPDNFQSRRPNTSFCFLDIRSPGLGDTAMYLCATSRATRITFGQGTRLTVV.

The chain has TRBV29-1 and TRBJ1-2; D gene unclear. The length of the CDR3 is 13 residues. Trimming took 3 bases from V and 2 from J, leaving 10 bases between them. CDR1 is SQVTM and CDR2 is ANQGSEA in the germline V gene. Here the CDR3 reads CSVEWQSNYGYTF. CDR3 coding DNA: TGCAGCGTTGAGTGGCAGAGCAACTATGGCTACACCTTC.

The CDR3 loop is CASSYGAGSMRYTF. The CDR3 bases are TGTGCCAGCAGCTATGGTGCAGGGAGTATGCGCTACACCTTC. This chain uses TRBV5-4 with TRBJ1-2, with D possibly being TRBD1 (5 bases). V was pared by 3 bases and J by 9 bases, with 18 bases between. The CDR3 has 14 residues. Looked up from germline, CDR1 is SGHNT and CDR2 is YYREEE (reference sequence). The whole variable domain, filled in from reference TRBV5-4 and TRBJ1-2, reads ETGVTQSPTHLIKTRGQQVTLRCSSQSGHNTVSWYQQALGQGPQFIFQYYREEENGRGNFPPRFSGLQFPNYSSELNVNALELDDSALYLCASSYGAGSMRYTFGSGTRLTVV.

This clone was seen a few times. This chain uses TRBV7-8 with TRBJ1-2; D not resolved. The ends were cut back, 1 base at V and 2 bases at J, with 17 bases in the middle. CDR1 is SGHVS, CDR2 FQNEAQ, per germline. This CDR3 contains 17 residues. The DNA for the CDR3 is TGTGCCAGCAGCTTAGGAATCGATGCCTATTGGAACTATGGCTACACCTTC. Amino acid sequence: CASSLGIDAYWNYGYTF.

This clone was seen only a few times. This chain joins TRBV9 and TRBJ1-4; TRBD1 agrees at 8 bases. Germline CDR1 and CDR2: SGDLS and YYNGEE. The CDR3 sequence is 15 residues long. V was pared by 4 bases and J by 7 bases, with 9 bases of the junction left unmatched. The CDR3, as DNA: TGTGCCAGCAGCAGACGGACAGGGTGGAGTGAAAAACTGTTTTTT. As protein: CASSRRTGWSEKLFF. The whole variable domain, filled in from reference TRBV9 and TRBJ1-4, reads DSGVTQTPKHLITATGQRVTLRCSPRSGDLSVYWYQQSLDQGLQFLIQYYNGEERAKGNILERFSAQQFPDLHSELNLSSLELGDSALYFCASSRRTGWSEKLFFGSGTQLSVL.

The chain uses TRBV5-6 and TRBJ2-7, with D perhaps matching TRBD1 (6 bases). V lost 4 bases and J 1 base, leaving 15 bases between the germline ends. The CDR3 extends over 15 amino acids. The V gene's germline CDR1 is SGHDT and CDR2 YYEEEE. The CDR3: CASSAVKQGSYEQYF. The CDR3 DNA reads TGTGCCAGCAGCGCCGTTAAACAGGGATCCTACGAGCAGTACTTC.

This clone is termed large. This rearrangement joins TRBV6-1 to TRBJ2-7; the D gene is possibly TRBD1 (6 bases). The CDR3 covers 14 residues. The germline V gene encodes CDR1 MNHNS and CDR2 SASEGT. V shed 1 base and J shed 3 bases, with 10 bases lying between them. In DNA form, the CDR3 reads TGTGCCAGCAGTGAAGGACAGGAATACTACGAGCAGTACTTC. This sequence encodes CASSEGQEYYEQYF.

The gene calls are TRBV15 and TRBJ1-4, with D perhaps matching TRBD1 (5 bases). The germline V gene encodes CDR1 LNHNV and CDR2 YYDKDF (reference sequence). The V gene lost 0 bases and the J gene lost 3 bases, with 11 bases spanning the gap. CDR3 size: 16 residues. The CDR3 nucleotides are TGTGCCACCAGCAGAGATGCGGGGGGGGCTAATGAAAAACTGTTTTTT. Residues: CATSRDAGGANEKLFF.